A selection of T cell receptor beta chains follows, all from one sample in a study of cytomegalovirus exposure and HLA in healthy donors. Measured with immunoSEQ multiplex PCR; TCRdb has only the in-frame clones, and not every one. The data contain 180,000 or so clones, more than 60% of them singletons. The sequenced material came from PBMCs. The receptors stem from a man younger than 35 in good health and CMV-seronegative. CDR3s include the opening cysteine and the closing phenylalanine or tryptophan. D genes are given only for firm matches. Clone size is shown for a subset of rows, as once, few, many or a class of expanded clone.

j_gene: TRBJ2-3; v_gene: TRBV27; d_gene: TRBD2; abundance: once; CDR3nt: TGTGCCAGCGGGAGGGGAGTCTGGTACCAGTATTTT; CDR3aa: CASGRGVWYQYF
j_gene: TRBJ2-1; v_gene: TRBV30; d_gene: -; abundance: once; CDR3nt: TGTGCCTGGAGCCGGCGGGGGCCGAGCTCCTACAATGAGCAGTTCTTC; CDR3aa: CAWSRRGPSSYNEQFF
j_gene: TRBJ1-6; v_gene: TRBV23-1; d_gene: TRBD1; abundance: -; CDR3nt: TGCGCCAGCACCCGGCAAGGGGTGGAGGGGGCAACCTATAATTCACCCCTCCACTTT; CDR3aa: CASTRQGVEGATYNSPLHF
j_gene: TRBJ1-5; v_gene: TRBV19; d_gene: TRBD1; abundance: -; CDR3nt: TGTGCCAGTACCGATTCATATCGACAGGGTTTTAATCAGCCCCAGCATTTT; CDR3aa: CASTDSYRQGFNQPQHF
j_gene: TRBJ1-6; v_gene: TRBV5-4; d_gene: TRBD1; abundance: few; CDR3nt: TGTGCCAGCAGACCTGGGACAGGGGGCCGTAATTCACCCCTCCACTTT; CDR3aa: CASRPGTGGRNSPLHF
j_gene: TRBJ2-7; v_gene: TRBV11-3; d_gene: TRBD2; abundance: -; CDR3nt: TGTGCCAGCAGCTCACCGGGTGCTAGCGGCCTATCCTACGAGCAGTACTTC; CDR3aa: CASSSPGASGLSYEQYF
j_gene: TRBJ2-2; v_gene: TRBV5-1; d_gene: -; abundance: once; CDR3nt: TGCGCCAGCAGCTTGATGGGACATACCGGGGAGCTGTTTTTT; CDR3aa: CASSLMGHTGELFF
j_gene: TRBJ2-3; v_gene: TRBV7-2; d_gene: TRBD2; abundance: -; CDR3nt: TGTGCCAGCAGCTTTACCCGGACTAGCGGGAGCACAGATACGCAGTATTTT; CDR3aa: CASSFTRTSGSTDTQYF
j_gene: TRBJ1-1; v_gene: TRBV6-5; d_gene: TRBD1; abundance: once; CDR3nt: TGTGCCAGCAGTTTTACAGGGGGCACTGAAGCTTTCTTT; CDR3aa: CASSFTGGTEAFF
j_gene: TRBJ2-1; v_gene: TRBV7-2; d_gene: -; abundance: few; CDR3nt: TGTGCCAGCAGCCTCTTGGGGCTAGATGAGCAGTTCTTC; CDR3aa: CASSLLGLDEQFF
j_gene: TRBJ1-5; v_gene: TRBV19; d_gene: TRBD1; abundance: many; CDR3nt: TGTGCCAGTAGTGTTACAGGGGGAAGCAATCAGCCCCAGCATTTT; CDR3aa: CASSVTGGSNQPQHF
j_gene: TRBJ2-5; v_gene: TRBV29-1; d_gene: -; abundance: once; CDR3nt: TGCAGCGTCGCCGAGGGAGGGACCCAGTACTTC; CDR3aa: CSVAEGGTQYF
j_gene: TRBJ1-2; v_gene: TRBV28; d_gene: -; abundance: -; CDR3nt: TGTGCCAGCAGGAGTCAACCCTATGGCTACACCTTC; CDR3aa: CASRSQPYGYTF
j_gene: TRBJ2-3; v_gene: TRBV5-6; d_gene: TRBD2; abundance: -; CDR3nt: TGTGCCAGCCAATTGGGACTAGCGGGAAGCACAGATACGCAGTATTTT; CDR3aa: CASQLGLAGSTDTQYF
j_gene: TRBJ1-5; v_gene: TRBV19; d_gene: TRBD1; abundance: -; CDR3nt: TGTGCCAGTAGTATAGGGACAGGGGCTCGTCAGCCCCAGCATTTT; CDR3aa: CASSIGTGARQPQHF
j_gene: TRBJ1-1; v_gene: TRBV29-1; d_gene: -; abundance: -; CDR3nt: TGCAGCGTGTCTGCGGGGCGGCCTAACACTGAAGCTTTCTTT; CDR3aa: CSVSAGRPNTEAFF
j_gene: TRBJ2-7; v_gene: TRBV5-1; d_gene: TRBD1; abundance: -; CDR3nt: TGCGCCAGCAGCCCAGGGACAGGGGGGTTGTACGAGCAGTACTTC; CDR3aa: CASSPGTGGLYEQYF
j_gene: TRBJ1-2; v_gene: TRBV7-2; d_gene: -; abundance: -; CDR3nt: TGTGCCAGCATCCTTAGTCAGGGGAACTATGGCTACACCTTC; CDR3aa: CASILSQGNYGYTF
j_gene: TRBJ2-3; v_gene: TRBV5-6; d_gene: TRBD2; abundance: -; CDR3nt: TGTGCCAGCAGCTCGATAGCGGGAATCACAGATACGCAGTATTTT; CDR3aa: CASSSIAGITDTQYF
j_gene: TRBJ1-2; v_gene: TRBV7-2; d_gene: -; abundance: -; CDR3nt: TGTGCCAGCAGTCAGAAGTTGGCGGGGACCAACTATGGCTACACCTTC; CDR3aa: CASSQKLAGTNYGYTF
j_gene: TRBJ1-4; v_gene: TRBV18; d_gene: TRBD1; abundance: few; CDR3nt: TGTGCCAGCTCGCGGACAGGGGGAGAAAAACTGTTTTTT; CDR3aa: CASSRTGGEKLFF
j_gene: TRBJ2-7; v_gene: TRBV10-3; d_gene: -; abundance: few; CDR3nt: TGTGCCGGGGGCAGGCCCCGCGGGGAGCAGTACTTC; CDR3aa: CAGGRPRGEQYF
j_gene: TRBJ1-3; v_gene: TRBV7-9; d_gene: TRBD1; abundance: -; CDR3nt: TGTGCCAGCAGCAGGGACAGTGGAAACACCATATATTTT; CDR3aa: CASSRDSGNTIYF
j_gene: TRBJ2-1; v_gene: TRBV30; d_gene: -; abundance: -; CDR3nt: TGTGCCTGGAGTGTAAATTGGCTCGGGAATGAGCAGTTCTTC; CDR3aa: CAWSVNWLGNEQFF
j_gene: TRBJ2-7; v_gene: TRBV30; d_gene: -; abundance: -; CDR3nt: TGTGCCTGGAGTTACAGGGAATCCGAGCAGTACTTC; CDR3aa: CAWSYRESEQYF
j_gene: TRBJ2-3; v_gene: TRBV5-1; d_gene: TRBD2; abundance: -; CDR3nt: TGCGCCAGCAGCCCTCGGACTAGCAGCACAGATACGCAGTATTTT; CDR3aa: CASSPRTSSTDTQYF
j_gene: TRBJ1-1; v_gene: TRBV5-4; d_gene: -; abundance: -; CDR3nt: TGTGCCAGCAGCTTGGAGTGGGGGCTGGGCACTGAAGCTTTCTTT; CDR3aa: CASSLEWGLGTEAFF
j_gene: TRBJ2-7; v_gene: TRBV21-1; d_gene: -; abundance: -; CDR3nt: TGTGCCAGCAGCACCCCTCATAGGGACAGGGGGTATGAGCAGTACTTC; CDR3aa: CASSTPHRDRGYEQYF
j_gene: TRBJ2-7; v_gene: TRBV11-3; d_gene: -; abundance: few; CDR3nt: TGTGCCAGCAGCTTAGACAGGGGCGACTCCTACGAGCAGTACTTC; CDR3aa: CASSLDRGDSYEQYF
j_gene: TRBJ2-7; v_gene: TRBV27; d_gene: -; abundance: -; CDR3nt: TGTGCCAGCAGTTTGGGAGGACTCTCCTACGAGCAGTACTTC; CDR3aa: CASSLGGLSYEQYF
j_gene: TRBJ1-1; v_gene: TRBV19; d_gene: -; abundance: -; CDR3nt: TGTGCCAGTAGTATGGAGGGGTTTCGCACTGAAGCTTTCTTT; CDR3aa: CASSMEGFRTEAFF
j_gene: TRBJ2-3; v_gene: TRBV9; d_gene: -; abundance: -; CDR3nt: TGTGCCAGCAGCGTAGAGGTGCTCCGGGGAGATACGCAGTATTTT; CDR3aa: CASSVEVLRGDTQYF
j_gene: TRBJ1-4; v_gene: TRBV7-9; d_gene: -; abundance: -; CDR3nt: TGTGCCAGCAGCTTATCCCTCGAATTGCAGAATGAAAAACTGTTTTTT; CDR3aa: CASSLSLELQNEKLFF
j_gene: TRBJ1-2; v_gene: TRBV7-9; d_gene: TRBD1; abundance: -; CDR3nt: TGTGCCAGCAGCCCAGGGGGGACAGTGCTTGGGGGCTACACCTTC; CDR3aa: CASSPGGTVLGGYTF
j_gene: TRBJ1-1; v_gene: TRBV4-1; d_gene: TRBD1; abundance: -; CDR3nt: TGCGCCAGCAGCCAAGATTGGGACAGCTTTGTAACTGAAGCTTTCTTT; CDR3aa: CASSQDWDSFVTEAFF
j_gene: TRBJ2-7; v_gene: TRBV4-2; d_gene: TRBD2; abundance: -; CDR3nt: TGTGCCAGCAGCCAACTAGCGGGGGCTAACTACGAGCAGTACTTC; CDR3aa: CASSQLAGANYEQYF
j_gene: TRBJ2-7; v_gene: TRBV30; d_gene: TRBD2; abundance: -; CDR3nt: TGTGCCTCGTCGACTAGCTTCTACGAGCAGTACTTC; CDR3aa: CASSTSFYEQYF
j_gene: TRBJ1-5; v_gene: TRBV19; d_gene: TRBD1; abundance: -; CDR3nt: TGTGCCAGCCAACTTCTCCGGGACAGGGGCCTTCGTCTCAATCAGCCCCAGCATTTT; CDR3aa: CASQLLRDRGLRLNQPQHF
j_gene: TRBJ2-1; v_gene: TRBV18; d_gene: TRBD2; abundance: -; CDR3nt: TGTGCCAGCTCACCCGGGACTAGCGGGAGCAATGAGCAGTTCTTC; CDR3aa: CASSPGTSGSNEQFF
j_gene: TRBJ2-2; v_gene: TRBV5-1; d_gene: TRBD1; abundance: -; CDR3nt: TGCGCCAGCAGCCGGACAGGGGGTGACGCCGGGGAGCTGTTTTTT; CDR3aa: CASSRTGGDAGELFF
j_gene: TRBJ1-5; v_gene: TRBV6-1; d_gene: TRBD1; abundance: -; CDR3nt: TGTGCCAGCAGTGGGGACAGTGGGGAGCCCCAGCATTTT; CDR3aa: CASSGDSGEPQHF
j_gene: TRBJ2-7; v_gene: TRBV7-8; d_gene: TRBD2; abundance: -; CDR3nt: TGTGCCAGCAGCTTGCTAGCGGGGGACGAGCAGTACTTC; CDR3aa: CASSLLAGDEQYF
j_gene: TRBJ1-4; v_gene: TRBV15; d_gene: -; abundance: -; CDR3nt: TGTGCCACCAGCAGAGTGGCCTTGCCAGAAGAAAAACTGTTTTTT; CDR3aa: CATSRVALPEEKLFF
j_gene: TRBJ2-2; v_gene: TRBV13; d_gene: -; abundance: -; CDR3nt: TGTGCCAGCAGCAACCCGACGGGTCGGTTCGCGAACACCGGGGAGCTGTTTTTT; CDR3aa: CASSNPTGRFANTGELFF
j_gene: TRBJ1-5; v_gene: TRBV2; d_gene: TRBD1; abundance: -; CDR3nt: TGTGCCAGCAGTACTCAGGGGGCACGGAATCAGCCCCAGCATTTT; CDR3aa: CASSTQGARNQPQHF